The rows below give T cell receptor beta chains drawn from one sample of a study of blood T cell repertoires in COVID-19. Assay: immunoSEQ multiplex PCR; the TCRdb copy retains only in-frame clones and omits some. Of some 250,000 clones in the sample, approximately 81% were seen once. Sequenced: peripheral blood. These receptors were taken from a man in his 60s with acute or convalescent COVID-19. Both conserved end residues are part of each CDR3. The D gene is left open where the match is weak. The size field is filled for only some rows; it gives once, few, many or a size class.

clone_size: .; v_call: TRBV19; d_call: .; j_call: TRBJ2-7; cdr3_aa: CASSIGGRASYEQYF; cdr3_nt: TGTGCCAGTAGTATAGGAGGGCGGGCCAGCTACGAGCAGTACTTC
clone_size: once; v_call: TRBV6-6; d_call: .; j_call: TRBJ1-3; cdr3_aa: CASRLGGSGNTIYF; cdr3_nt: TGTGCCAGCAGGCTGGGGGGCTCTGGAAACACCATATATTTT
clone_size: .; v_call: TRBV2; d_call: .; j_call: TRBJ2-7; cdr3_aa: CASSERALGAYEQYF; cdr3_nt: TGTGCCAGCAGTGAAAGGGCACTGGGAGCCTACGAGCAGTACTTC
clone_size: .; v_call: TRBV6-5; d_call: TRBD1; j_call: TRBJ1-5; cdr3_aa: CASRETGSGNQPQHF; cdr3_nt: TGTGCCAGCAGAGAGACAGGGTCCGGCAATCAGCCCCAGCATTTT
clone_size: .; v_call: TRBV6-6; d_call: TRBD1; j_call: TRBJ1-5; cdr3_aa: CASSYGDSSNQPQHF; cdr3_nt: TGTGCCAGCAGTTACGGGGACAGCTCCAATCAGCCCCAGCATTTT
clone_size: .; v_call: TRBV2; d_call: TRBD1; j_call: TRBJ2-7; cdr3_aa: CASSPRDSSYEQYF; cdr3_nt: TGTGCCAGCAGTCCCCGGGACAGCTCCTACGAGCAGTACTTC
clone_size: few; v_call: TRBV19; d_call: TRBD2; j_call: TRBJ2-1; cdr3_aa: CASSRRGESRGNEQFF; cdr3_nt: TGTGCCAGTAGTCGCCGGGGGGAGTCAAGGGGCAATGAGCAGTTCTTC
clone_size: few; v_call: TRBV10-3; d_call: TRBD1; j_call: TRBJ2-4; cdr3_aa: CAISPGQGKNIQYF; cdr3_nt: TGTGCCATCAGCCCGGGACAGGGGAAAAACATTCAGTACTTC
clone_size: .; v_call: TRBV5-1; d_call: .; j_call: TRBJ1-1; cdr3_aa: CASSFSGNTEAFF; cdr3_nt: TGCGCCAGCAGCTTTTCGGGGAACACTGAAGCTTTCTTT
clone_size: .; v_call: TRBV19; d_call: TRBD1; j_call: TRBJ2-5; cdr3_aa: CASSATGVQETQYF; cdr3_nt: TGTGCCAGTAGTGCTACAGGGGTCCAAGAGACCCAGTACTTC
clone_size: .; v_call: TRBV4-3; d_call: .; j_call: TRBJ2-7; cdr3_aa: CASSQVRGLYHEQYF; cdr3_nt: TGCGCCAGCAGCCAAGTTAGGGGCCTATATCACGAGCAGTACTTC
clone_size: once; v_call: TRBV6-1; d_call: TRBD1; j_call: TRBJ1-2; cdr3_aa: CASSERQGAYGYTF; cdr3_nt: TGTGCCAGCAGTGAAAGACAGGGGGCTTACGGCTACACCTTC
clone_size: .; v_call: TRBV7-9; d_call: TRBD1; j_call: TRBJ2-5; cdr3_aa: CASSLLGDRATETQYF; cdr3_nt: TGTGCCAGCAGCTTACTTGGGGACAGGGCAACAGAGACCCAGTACTTC
clone_size: .; v_call: TRBV30; d_call: .; j_call: TRBJ1-1; cdr3_aa: CAWRQVNTEAFF; cdr3_nt: TGTGCCTGGAGGCAGGTGAACACTGAAGCTTTCTTT
clone_size: .; v_call: TRBV25-1; d_call: TRBD1; j_call: TRBJ1-1; cdr3_aa: CASTPETPGTGVNTEAFF; cdr3_nt: TGTGCCAGCACCCCCGAGACCCCCGGGACAGGGGTCAACACTGAAGCTTTCTTT
clone_size: once; v_call: TRBV6-5; d_call: .; j_call: TRBJ1-2; cdr3_aa: CASLHSNYGYTF; cdr3_nt: TGTGCCAGCCTCCACTCAAACTATGGCTACACCTTC
clone_size: .; v_call: TRBV27; d_call: TRBD2; j_call: TRBJ2-1; cdr3_aa: CASSRLAGLNEQFF; cdr3_nt: TGTGCCAGCAGTCGACTAGCGGGACTTAATGAGCAGTTCTTC
clone_size: .; v_call: TRBV6-4; d_call: .; j_call: TRBJ2-2; cdr3_aa: CASSDIFGYGELFF; cdr3_nt: TGTGCCAGCAGTGACATTTTCGGTTATGGGGAGCTGTTTTTT
clone_size: .; v_call: TRBV7-2; d_call: .; j_call: TRBJ1-2; cdr3_aa: CASSHYISYGYTF; cdr3_nt: TGTGCCAGCAGCCACTATATAAGCTATGGCTACACCTTC
clone_size: .; v_call: TRBV7-2; d_call: .; j_call: TRBJ2-3; cdr3_aa: CASSRVASALSDTQYF; cdr3_nt: TGTGCCAGCAGCCGGGTGGCTTCCGCACTCTCAGATACGCAGTATTTT
clone_size: .; v_call: TRBV7-3; d_call: .; j_call: TRBJ1-2; cdr3_aa: CASSPDGKTNYGYTF; cdr3_nt: TGTGCCAGCAGCCCCGACGGGAAAACTAACTATGGCTACACCTTC
clone_size: .; v_call: TRBV28; d_call: TRBD2; j_call: TRBJ2-3; cdr3_aa: CASRSLAGETDTQYF; cdr3_nt: TGTGCCAGCCGATCACTAGCGGGAGAGACAGATACGCAGTATTTT
clone_size: .; v_call: TRBV28; d_call: .; j_call: TRBJ2-2; cdr3_aa: CASSLRGNTGELFF; cdr3_nt: TGTGCCAGCAGTTTACGGGGGAACACCGGGGAGCTGTTTTTT
clone_size: .; v_call: TRBV19; d_call: TRBD1; j_call: TRBJ1-3; cdr3_aa: CASSPWDRGQGNTIYF; cdr3_nt: TGTGCCAGTAGTCCGTGGGACAGGGGGCAGGGAAACACCATATATTTT
clone_size: .; v_call: TRBV6-5; d_call: .; j_call: TRBJ1-2; cdr3_aa: CASSSARSGGYTF; cdr3_nt: TGTGCCAGCAGTTCGGCAAGAAGCGGTGGCTACACCTTC
clone_size: .; v_call: TRBV5-1; d_call: TRBD1; j_call: TRBJ2-2; cdr3_aa: CASRGTGGSGELFF; cdr3_nt: TGCGCCAGCAGAGGGACAGGGGGCTCCGGGGAGCTGTTTTTT
clone_size: .; v_call: TRBV28; d_call: TRBD1; j_call: TRBJ1-1; cdr3_aa: CASSRAGQGNTEAFF; cdr3_nt: TGTGCCAGCAGTCGCGCGGGACAGGGGAACACTGAAGCTTTCTTT
clone_size: .; v_call: TRBV27; d_call: .; j_call: TRBJ2-7; cdr3_aa: CASSSPSGQYF; cdr3_nt: TGTGCCAGCAGTTCCCCTTCAGGGCAGTACTTC
clone_size: medium-sized; v_call: TRBV30; d_call: .; j_call: TRBJ2-7; cdr3_aa: CAWSSVRGEQYF; cdr3_nt: TGTGCCTGGAGTTCGGTCAGGGGCGAGCAGTACTTC
clone_size: .; v_call: TRBV6-6; d_call: TRBD2; j_call: TRBJ2-1; cdr3_aa: CASSHLAGGRNEQFF; cdr3_nt: TGTGCCAGCAGTCACCTAGCGGGAGGGAGGAATGAGCAGTTCTTC
clone_size: .; v_call: TRBV28; d_call: .; j_call: TRBJ1-5; cdr3_aa: CASRTTGRGQPQHF; cdr3_nt: TGTGCCAGCAGGACCACAGGGAGAGGTCAGCCCCAGCATTTT
clone_size: .; v_call: TRBV13; d_call: TRBD1; j_call: TRBJ2-1; cdr3_aa: CATRGQGGFNEQFF; cdr3_nt: TGTGCCACCCGGGGACAGGGGGGATTCAATGAGCAGTTCTTC
clone_size: .; v_call: TRBV15; d_call: .; j_call: TRBJ1-3; cdr3_aa: CATSRAAGSGNTIYF; cdr3_nt: TGTGCCACCAGCAGAGCGGCAGGGTCTGGAAACACCATATATTTT
clone_size: .; v_call: TRBV7-9; d_call: TRBD2; j_call: TRBJ2-3; cdr3_aa: CASSPRLAGGTDTQYF; cdr3_nt: TGTGCCAGCAGCCCCAGACTAGCGGGGGGCACAGATACGCAGTATTTT
clone_size: .; v_call: TRBV7-8; d_call: .; j_call: TRBJ2-1; cdr3_aa: CASRSSGGPGSYNEQFF; cdr3_nt: TGTGCCAGCAGGTCCTCGGGGGGCCCTGGCTCCTACAATGAGCAGTTCTTC
clone_size: .; v_call: TRBV30; d_call: .; j_call: TRBJ2-4; cdr3_aa: CAWSATGAINIQYF; cdr3_nt: TGTGCCTGGAGTGCGACAGGCGCTATAAACATTCAGTACTTC
clone_size: many; v_call: TRBV10-3; d_call: TRBD2; j_call: TRBJ2-3; cdr3_aa: CAISESSSGGTQYF; cdr3_nt: TGTGCCATCAGTGAATCGTCTAGCGGGGGGACGCAGTATTTT
clone_size: .; v_call: TRBV6-5; d_call: .; j_call: TRBJ1-1; cdr3_aa: CASMAQSNTEAFF; cdr3_nt: TGTGCCAGCATGGCACAGTCGAACACTGAAGCTTTCTTT
clone_size: .; v_call: TRBV28; d_call: TRBD1; j_call: TRBJ1-1; cdr3_aa: CASSYRGLGGTEAFF; cdr3_nt: TGTGCCAGCAGTTACAGGGGCCTAGGAGGGACTGAAGCTTTCTTT
clone_size: .; v_call: TRBV4-2; d_call: .; j_call: TRBJ2-1; cdr3_aa: CASSQDLLESYNEQFF; cdr3_nt: TGTGCCAGCAGCCAAGATCTTCTAGAGTCCTACAATGAGCAGTTCTTC
clone_size: .; v_call: TRBV20-1; d_call: .; j_call: TRBJ1-2; cdr3_aa: CSASLGLQGSYTF; cdr3_nt: TGCAGTGCTAGTTTGGGCCTACAGGGAAGTTACACCTTC
clone_size: .; v_call: TRBV28; d_call: TRBD2; j_call: TRBJ2-5; cdr3_aa: CASSSPGLVEETQYF; cdr3_nt: TGTGCCAGCAGTTCACCGGGACTAGTGGAAGAGACCCAGTACTTC
clone_size: .; v_call: TRBV6-2/TRBV6-3; d_call: TRBD2; j_call: TRBJ2-3; cdr3_aa: CASSQIAGGTDTQYF; cdr3_nt: TGTGCCAGCAGTCAAATAGCGGGAGGTACAGATACGCAGTATTTT
clone_size: once; v_call: TRBV28; d_call: TRBD2; j_call: TRBJ2-2; cdr3_aa: CASSSGGSPTGELFF; cdr3_nt: TGTGCCAGCAGTTCAGGCGGGAGTCCCACCGGGGAGCTGTTTTTT
clone_size: .; v_call: TRBV7-8; d_call: .; j_call: TRBJ1-2; cdr3_aa: CASSLSAGSGSYGYTF; cdr3_nt: TGTGCCAGCAGCTTATCTGCAGGGTCTGGGTCTTATGGCTACACCTTC
clone_size: .; v_call: TRBV5-4; d_call: TRBD2; j_call: TRBJ2-1; cdr3_aa: CASSLTGSGRNEQFF; cdr3_nt: TGTGCCAGCAGCTTGACCGGGAGCGGGAGAAATGAGCAGTTCTTC
clone_size: .; v_call: TRBV2; d_call: .; j_call: TRBJ2-1; cdr3_aa: CASSNRQGGSYNEQFF; cdr3_nt: TGTGCCAGCAGTAACAGACAGGGAGGCTCCTACAATGAGCAGTTCTTC
clone_size: few; v_call: TRBV18; d_call: .; j_call: TRBJ1-1; cdr3_aa: CASSPNAQGTEAFF; cdr3_nt: TGTGCCAGCTCACCAAATGCACAGGGCACTGAAGCTTTCTTT
clone_size: .; v_call: TRBV3-1/TRBV3-2; d_call: .; j_call: TRBJ2-4; cdr3_aa: CASSQGGRGTKNIQYF; cdr3_nt: TGTGCCAGCAGCCAAGGAGGGAGGGGGACCAAAAACATTCAGTACTTC
clone_size: .; v_call: TRBV27; d_call: TRBD1; j_call: TRBJ2-7; cdr3_aa: CASSVRQGGYEQYF; cdr3_nt: TGTGCCAGCAGTGTCCGACAGGGGGGTTACGAGCAGTACTTC
clone_size: .; v_call: TRBV28; d_call: TRBD2; j_call: TRBJ2-5; cdr3_aa: CASSRGLAGTVFYQETQYF; cdr3_nt: TGTGCCAGCAGTCGCGGACTAGCGGGAACCGTTTTTTACCAAGAGACCCAGTACTTC
clone_size: .; v_call: TRBV12-3/TRBV12-4; d_call: .; j_call: TRBJ2-2; cdr3_aa: CASTTRGELFF; cdr3_nt: TGTGCCAGCACCACTAGGGGGGAGCTGTTTTTT
clone_size: .; v_call: TRBV9; d_call: TRBD2; j_call: TRBJ2-2; cdr3_aa: CASSVGVAGGLNTGELFF; cdr3_nt: TGTGCCAGCAGCGTAGGGGTAGCGGGGGGCCTTAACACCGGGGAGCTGTTTTTT